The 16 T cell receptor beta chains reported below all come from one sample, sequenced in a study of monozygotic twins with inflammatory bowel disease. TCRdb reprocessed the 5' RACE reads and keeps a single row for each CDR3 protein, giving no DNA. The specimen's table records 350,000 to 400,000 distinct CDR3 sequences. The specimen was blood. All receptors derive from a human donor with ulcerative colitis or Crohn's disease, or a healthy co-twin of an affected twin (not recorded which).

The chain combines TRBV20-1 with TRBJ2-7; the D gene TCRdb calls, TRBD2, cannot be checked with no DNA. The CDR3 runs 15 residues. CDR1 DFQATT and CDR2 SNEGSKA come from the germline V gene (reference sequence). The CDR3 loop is CSARVPSGGSYEQYF.

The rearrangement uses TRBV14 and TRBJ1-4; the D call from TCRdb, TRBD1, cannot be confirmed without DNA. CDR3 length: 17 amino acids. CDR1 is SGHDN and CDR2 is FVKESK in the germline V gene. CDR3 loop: CASSQARDRLPNEKLFF.

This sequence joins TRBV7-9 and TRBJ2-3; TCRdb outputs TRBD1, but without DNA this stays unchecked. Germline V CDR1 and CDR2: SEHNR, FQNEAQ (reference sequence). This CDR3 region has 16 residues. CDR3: CASSLRLGGAEDTQYF. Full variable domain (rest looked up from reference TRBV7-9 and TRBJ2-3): DTGVSQNPRHKITKRGQNVTFRCDPISEHNRLYWYRQTLGQGPEFLTYFQNEAQLEKSRLLSDRFSAERPKGSFSTLEIQRTEQGDSAMYLCASSLRLGGAEDTQYFGPGTRLTVL.

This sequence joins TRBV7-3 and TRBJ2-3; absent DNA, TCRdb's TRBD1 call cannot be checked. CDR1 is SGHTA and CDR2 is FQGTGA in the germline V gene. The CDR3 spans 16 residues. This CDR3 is CASSSQPRQGTDTQYF.

Here the CDR3 reads CSARGDRGLNTEAFF. The rearrangement links TRBV20-1 to TRBJ1-1; the TCRdb D gene call, TRBD1, has no DNA to confirm it. This CDR3 contains 15 residues. Looked up from germline, CDR1 is DFQATT and CDR2 is SNEGSKA (reference sequence).

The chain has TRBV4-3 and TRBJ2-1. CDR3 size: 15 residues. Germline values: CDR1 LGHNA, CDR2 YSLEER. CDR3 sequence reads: CASSQASDSYNEQFF.

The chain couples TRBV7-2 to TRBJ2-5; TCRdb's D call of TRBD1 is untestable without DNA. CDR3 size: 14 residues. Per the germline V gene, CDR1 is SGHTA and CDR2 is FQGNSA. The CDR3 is CASSRQTGQETQYF.

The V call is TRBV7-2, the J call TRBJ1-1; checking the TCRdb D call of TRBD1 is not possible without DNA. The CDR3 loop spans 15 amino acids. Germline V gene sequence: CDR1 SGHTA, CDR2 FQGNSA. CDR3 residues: CASSRDRGRNTEAFF.

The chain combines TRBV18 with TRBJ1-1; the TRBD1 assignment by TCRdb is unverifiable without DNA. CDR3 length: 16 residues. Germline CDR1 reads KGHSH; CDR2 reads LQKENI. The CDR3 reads CASSPPRDRVNTEAFF.

The CDR3 here is CASSPFQRSNYNEQFF. The J gene is TRBJ2-1, the V gene TRBV5-6; TCRdb proposes TRBD2, but this gene call is untestable without DNA. Germline CDR1 is SGHDT and CDR2 is YYEEEE. The CDR3 length is 16 residues.

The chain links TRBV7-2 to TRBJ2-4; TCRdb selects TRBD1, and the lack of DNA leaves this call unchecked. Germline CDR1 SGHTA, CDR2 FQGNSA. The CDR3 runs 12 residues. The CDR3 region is CASSLGGDMQYF.

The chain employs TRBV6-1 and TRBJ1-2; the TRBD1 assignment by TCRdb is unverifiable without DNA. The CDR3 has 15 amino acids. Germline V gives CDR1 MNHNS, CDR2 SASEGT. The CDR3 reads CASSTGQGAFYGYTF.

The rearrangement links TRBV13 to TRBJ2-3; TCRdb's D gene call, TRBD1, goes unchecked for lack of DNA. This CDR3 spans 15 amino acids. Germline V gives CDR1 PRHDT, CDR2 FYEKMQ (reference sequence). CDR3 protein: CASNLPGEPTDTQYF.

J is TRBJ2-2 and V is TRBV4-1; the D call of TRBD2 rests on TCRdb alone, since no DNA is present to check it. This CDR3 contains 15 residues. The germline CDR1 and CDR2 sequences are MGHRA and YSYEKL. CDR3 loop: CASSQLAGTTGELFF.

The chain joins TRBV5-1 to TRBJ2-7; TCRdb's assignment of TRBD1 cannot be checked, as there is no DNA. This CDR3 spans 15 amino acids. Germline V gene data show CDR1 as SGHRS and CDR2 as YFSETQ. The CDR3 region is CASSFGQGPSYEQYF.

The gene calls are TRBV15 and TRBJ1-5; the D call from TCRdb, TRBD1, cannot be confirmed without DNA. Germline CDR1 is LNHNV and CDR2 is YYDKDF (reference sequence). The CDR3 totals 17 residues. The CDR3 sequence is CATSRAPGQGTLMAQHF. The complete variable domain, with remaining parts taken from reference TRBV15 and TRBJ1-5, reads DAMVIQNPRYQVTQFGKPVTLSCSQTLNHNVMYWYQQKSSQAPKLLFHYYDKDFNNEADTPDNFQSRRPNTSFCFLDIRSPGLGDTAMYLCATSRAPGQGTLMAQHFGDGTRLSIL.